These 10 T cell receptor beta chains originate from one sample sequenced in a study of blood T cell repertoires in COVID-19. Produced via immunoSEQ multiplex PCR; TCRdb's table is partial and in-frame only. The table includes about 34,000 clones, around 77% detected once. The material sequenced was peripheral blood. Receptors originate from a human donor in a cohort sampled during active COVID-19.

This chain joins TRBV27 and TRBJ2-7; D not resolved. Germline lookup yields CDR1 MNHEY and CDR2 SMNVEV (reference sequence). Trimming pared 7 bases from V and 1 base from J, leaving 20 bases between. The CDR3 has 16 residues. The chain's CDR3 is CASTRSGQPFSYEQYF. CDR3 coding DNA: TGTGCCAGCACCCGATCGGGTCAGCCCTTTTCCTACGAGCAGTACTTC.

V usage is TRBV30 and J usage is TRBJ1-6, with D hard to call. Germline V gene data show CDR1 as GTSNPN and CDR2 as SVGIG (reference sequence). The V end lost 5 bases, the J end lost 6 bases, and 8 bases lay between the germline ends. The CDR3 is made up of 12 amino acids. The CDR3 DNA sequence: TGTGCCTGGGGGCGGGCTAATTCACCCCTCCACTTT. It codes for CAWGRANSPLHF.

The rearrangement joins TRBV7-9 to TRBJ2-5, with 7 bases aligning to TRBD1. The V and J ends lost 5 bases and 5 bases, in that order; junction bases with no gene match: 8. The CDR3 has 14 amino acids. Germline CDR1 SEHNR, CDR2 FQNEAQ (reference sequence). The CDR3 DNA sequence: TGTGCCAGCAGCAGCTACAGGGGTGCGGAGACCCAGTACTTC. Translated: CASSSYRGAETQYF.

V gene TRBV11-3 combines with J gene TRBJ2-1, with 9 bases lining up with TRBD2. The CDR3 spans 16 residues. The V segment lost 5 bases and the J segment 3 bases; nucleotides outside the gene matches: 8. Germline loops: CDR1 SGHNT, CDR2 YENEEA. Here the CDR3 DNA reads TGTGCCAGCAGCCCCCGGGGAGCGGGGGGCTACAATGAGCAGTTCTTC. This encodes CASSPRGAGGYNEQFF.

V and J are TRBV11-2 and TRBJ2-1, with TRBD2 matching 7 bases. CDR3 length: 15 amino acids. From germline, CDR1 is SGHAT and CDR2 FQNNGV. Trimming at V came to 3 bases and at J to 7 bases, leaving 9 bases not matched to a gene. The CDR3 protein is CASSFRTRTGNEQFF. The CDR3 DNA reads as TGTGCCAGCAGCTTTAGGACTAGGACGGGGAATGAGCAGTTCTTC.

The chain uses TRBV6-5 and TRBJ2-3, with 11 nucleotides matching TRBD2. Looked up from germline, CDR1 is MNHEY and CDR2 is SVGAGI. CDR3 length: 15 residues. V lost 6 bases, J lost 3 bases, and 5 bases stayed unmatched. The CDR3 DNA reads TGTGCCAGCAGCGCAACTAGCGGGGGTACAGATACGCAGTATTTT. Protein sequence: CASSATSGGTDTQYF.

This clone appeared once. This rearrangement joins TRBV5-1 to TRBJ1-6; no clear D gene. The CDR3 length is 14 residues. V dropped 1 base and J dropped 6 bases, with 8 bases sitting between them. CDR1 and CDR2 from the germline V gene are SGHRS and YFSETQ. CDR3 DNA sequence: TGCGCCAGCAGCTTGACCCGGGGTAATTCACCCCTCCACTTT. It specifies CASSLTRGNSPLHF.

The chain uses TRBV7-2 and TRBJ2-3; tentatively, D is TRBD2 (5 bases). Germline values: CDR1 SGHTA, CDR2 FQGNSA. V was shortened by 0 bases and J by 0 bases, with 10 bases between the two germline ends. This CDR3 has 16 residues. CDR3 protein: CASSLAIASSTDTQYF. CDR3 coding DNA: TGTGCCAGCAGCTTAGCGATAGCGAGTAGCACAGATACGCAGTATTTT.

CDR3 sequence: CASSWGQGTGELFF. CDR3 sequence (DNA): TGCGCCAGCAGCTGGGGACAGGGGACCGGGGAGCTGTTTTTT. V is TRBV5-1 and J is TRBJ2-2; 10 bases match TRBD1. CDR3 length: 14 amino acids. V shed 3 bases and J 5 bases; nucleotides not matched to a gene: 1. Germline lookup yields CDR1 SGHRS and CDR2 YFSETQ.

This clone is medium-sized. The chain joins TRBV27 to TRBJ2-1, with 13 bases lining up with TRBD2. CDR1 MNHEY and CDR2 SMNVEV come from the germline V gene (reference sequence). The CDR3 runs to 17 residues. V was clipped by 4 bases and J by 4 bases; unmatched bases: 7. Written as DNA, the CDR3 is TGTGCCAGCAGTTACACCGGGACTAGCGGGATTTACAATGAGCAGTTCTTC. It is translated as CASSYTGTSGIYNEQFF.